Presented here are 14 T cell receptor beta chains from one specimen sequenced in a study of blood T cell repertoires in COVID-19. Assay: immunoSEQ multiplex PCR; the TCRdb copy retains only in-frame clones and omits some. The data contain over 250,000 clones, 85% of them seen just once; the ten biggest clones take up 10% to 15%. The sequenced material came from peripheral blood. The receptors shown here come from a human donor in a cohort sampled during active COVID-19.

The chain carries TRBV30 and TRBJ2-7; maybe TRBD2 (6 bases). CDR3 length equals 14 residues. V dropped 3 bases and J dropped 0 bases, with 12 bases sitting between them. From germline, CDR1 is GTSNPN and CDR2 SVGIG (reference sequence). CDR3: CAWSNLAASYEQYF. DNA of the CDR3: TGTGCCTGGAGCAATTTAGCGGCCTCCTACGAGCAGTACTTC.

This rearrangement joins TRBV27 to TRBJ1-2, with 7 bases lining up with TRBD1. The CDR3 totals 15 residues. V lost 9 bases to trimming and J lost 8 bases; unmatched junction nucleotides: 18. Germline V gene data show CDR1 as MNHEY and CDR2 as SMNVEV (reference sequence). The DNA of the CDR3 is TGTGCCAGGACGGGACAGACCTGCGTATTCAGAGGCTACACCTTC. Protein: CARTGQTCVFRGYTF.

The chain combines TRBV15 with TRBJ2-7; 10 bases line up with TRBD2. In germline, CDR1 is LNHNV, CDR2 YYDKDF (reference sequence). V lost 3 bases to trimming and J lost 6 bases; unmatched junction nucleotides: 5. The CDR3 is 14 amino acids. CDR3 protein: CATSRLAGVSEQYF. For the CDR3, the DNA is TGTGCCACCAGCAGGCTAGCGGGAGTCTCCGAGCAGTACTTC.

The V call is TRBV3-1 (or the pseudogene TRBV3-2), the J call TRBJ2-2; D ambiguous. This CDR3 region has 13 residues. The V and J ends lost 6 bases and 4 bases respectively, with 9 bases between them. Per germline, CDR1 LGHDT and CDR2 YNNKEL (reference sequence). The CDR3 protein is CASSPRSTGELFF. CDR3 DNA: TGTGCCAGCAGTCCTCGCAGCACCGGGGAGCTGTTTTTT.

The chain employs TRBV5-1 and TRBJ2-7; a possible D gene is TRBD2 (5 bases). Trimming shortened V by 7 bases and J by 1 base, and 15 bases separated the two germline ends. Germline lookup yields CDR1 SGHRS and CDR2 YFSETQ. CDR3 size: 14 residues. CDR3: CASHMAGSSYEQYF. CDR3 in DNA: TGCGCCAGCCATATGGCTGGGAGTTCCTACGAGCAGTACTTC.

The chain combines TRBV6-6 with TRBJ1-2; 10 nucleotides align to TRBD1. The germline V gene encodes CDR1 MNHNY and CDR2 SVGAGI (reference sequence). V lost 10 bases to trimming and J lost 6 bases; unmatched junction nucleotides: 8. The CDR3 sequence is 13 residues long. In DNA form, the CDR3 reads TGTGCCACCCAGACAGGGGGCAGGAATGGCTACACCTTC. Translation: CATQTGGRNGYTF.

The V and J genes are TRBV5-4 and TRBJ2-7; TRBD2 is a possible D gene (6 bases). CDR1 and CDR2 from the germline V gene are SGHNT and YYREEE (reference sequence). V was trimmed by 0 bases and J by 3 bases, leaving 10 bases between them. The CDR3 has 14 residues. DNA of the CDR3: TGTGCCAGCAGCTTGGCGGGTAGCGGCTACGAGCAGTACTTC. Its translation is CASSLAGSGYEQYF.

The V gene is TRBV18, the J gene TRBJ2-5; TRBD1 aligns across 8 bases. The germline V gene encodes CDR1 KGHSH and CDR2 LQKENI. The CDR3 extends over 15 amino acids. J was trimmed by 2 bases and V by 1 base; bases with no gene match: 3. This CDR3 reads CASSPLRGPQETQYF. The CDR3 region has the DNA TGTGCCAGCTCACCACTCAGGGGGCCGCAAGAGACCCAGTACTTC.

A single count supports this clone. V gene TRBV5-1 combines with J gene TRBJ1-1; no definite D call. V gave up 0 bases and J gave up 0 bases, with 18 bases separating them. Germline values: CDR1 SGHRS, CDR2 YFSETQ. The CDR3 extends over 18 amino acids. This CDR3 is CASSLASRGGYMNTEAFF. The CDR3 bases are TGCGCCAGCAGCTTGGCCTCGCGGGGAGGCTACATGAACACTGAAGCTTTCTTT.

This clone occurred a few times. The chain couples TRBV5-1 to TRBJ2-4; 9 bases are a match to TRBD1. The length of the CDR3 is 15 residues. Per the germline V gene, CDR1 is SGHRS and CDR2 is YFSETQ. The J segment lost 8 bases and the V segment lost 4 bases, leaving 10 bases of the junction unmatched. The CDR3 protein is CASSQGQGTIDIQYF. The CDR3 region has the DNA TGCGCCAGCAGCCAGGGACAGGGTACAATCGACATTCAGTACTTC.

The chain recombines TRBV5-1 with TRBJ2-6; no firm D call. The CDR3 runs 13 residues. The germline V gene encodes CDR1 SGHRS and CDR2 YFSETQ. V dropped 6 bases and J dropped 3 bases, with 7 bases sitting between them. The CDR3 protein is CASTPGGANVLTF. The CDR3, as DNA: TGCGCCAGCACACCCGGTGGGGCCAACGTCCTGACTTTC. The variable domain in full, with the rest retrieved from reference TRBV5-1 and TRBJ2-6, is KAGVTQTPRYLIKTRGQQVTLSCSPISGHRSVSWYQQTPGQGLQFLFEYFSETQRNKGNFPGRFSGRQFSNSRSEMNVSTLELGDSALYLCASTPGGANVLTFGAGSRLTVL.

This sequence joins TRBV28 and TRBJ1-2; 8 bases are shared with TRBD1. V was pared by 2 bases and J by 4 bases, with 3 bases of the junction left unmatched. CDR3 length: 14 amino acids. Germline V gene lookup returns CDR1 MDHEN and CDR2 SYDVKM. This CDR3 is CASSLPGQAYGYTF. The CDR3 DNA reads as TGTGCCAGCAGTTTACCGGGACAGGCCTATGGCTACACCTTC.

V gene TRBV6-5 combines with J gene TRBJ2-5; a weak D match, TRBD2 (6 bases). The CDR3 is 14 residues long. Germline CDR1 reads MNHEY; CDR2 reads SVGAGI. V lost 4 bases and J 5 bases, leaving 14 bases between the germline ends. The DNA of the CDR3 is TGTGCCAGCAGTTCCTCGGGAGTGGGGGAGACCCAGTACTTC. This sequence encodes CASSSSGVGETQYF.

To note about this clone: Other DNA sequences in this sample translate to the same CDR3. V and J are TRBV11-2 and TRBJ2-1; D gene uncertain. The V end lost 0 bases, the J end lost 7 bases, and 4 bases lay between the germline ends. The CDR3 runs to 12 residues. Germline values: CDR1 SGHAT, CDR2 FQNNGV. As DNA, the CDR3 is TGTGCCAGCAGCTTAGACCGGAATGAGCAGTTCTTC. Its translation is CASSLDRNEQFF. The whole variable domain, filled in from reference TRBV11-2 and TRBJ2-1, reads EAGVAQSPRYKIIEKRQSVAFWCNPISGHATLYWYQQILGQGPKLLIQFQNNGVVDDSQLPKDRFSAERLKGVDSTLKIQPAKLEDSAVYLCASSLDRNEQFFGPGTRLTVL.